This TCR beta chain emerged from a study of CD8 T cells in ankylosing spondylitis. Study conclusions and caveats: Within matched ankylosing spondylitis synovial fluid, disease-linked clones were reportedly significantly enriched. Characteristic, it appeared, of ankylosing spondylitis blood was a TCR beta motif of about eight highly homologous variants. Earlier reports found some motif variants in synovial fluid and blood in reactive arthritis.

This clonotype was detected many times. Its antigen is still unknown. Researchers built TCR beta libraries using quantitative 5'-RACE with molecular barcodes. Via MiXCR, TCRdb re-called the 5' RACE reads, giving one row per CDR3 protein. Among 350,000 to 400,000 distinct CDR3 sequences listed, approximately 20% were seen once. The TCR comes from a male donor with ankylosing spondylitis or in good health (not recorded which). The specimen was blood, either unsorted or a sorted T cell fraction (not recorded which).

The CDR3 DNA sequence: TGTGCCAGCAGCCAAGCGGGAGAGACCCAGTACTTC. Translated: CASSQAGETQYF. The chain combines TRBV4-2 with TRBJ2-5, with D hard to call. This CDR3 has 12 residues. Trimming removed 1 base from V and 4 bases from J, with 4 bases in between. In germline, CDR1 is LGHNA, CDR2 YNFKEQ.